Listed below are T cell receptor beta chains from one sample, sequenced in a study of T cells in Graves' hyperthyroidism and ophthalmopathy. A single record per CDR3 protein comes from TCRdb applying MiXCR to the multiplex PCR reads. Of more than 300,000 distinct CDR3 sequences in the sample, approximately 13% were seen once. Sequencing was carried out using blood. Receptors originate from a woman aged 25-40 years with Graves' hyperthyroidism. Both conserved end residues are part of each CDR3. A D gene is named only where the DNA matches it firmly. Only part of the rows carry a size: once, few, many, or a class if the clone is expanded.

clone_size	v_call	j_call	d_call	cdr3_nt	cdr3_aa
.	TRBV7-2	TRBJ2-5	TRBD2	TGTGCCAGCAGCCTCTCGCTCGGGACTAGCGGGGGGGAGACCCAGTACTTC	CASSLSLGTSGGETQYF
many	TRBV11-2	TRBJ2-7	TRBD1	TGTGCCAGCAGCTTAGGGGACAGGAGTCGACACGAGCAGTACTTC	CASSLGDRSRHEQYF
few	TRBV7-2	TRBJ2-1	.	TGTGCCAGCAGCCCCCGGGTGATAGGAGTAGGGATTGAGCAGTTCTTC	CASSPRVIGVGIEQFF
many	TRBV3-1	TRBJ2-1	TRBD2	TGTGCCAGCAGCCAAGCAGGGACTAGCGGCAATGAGCAGTTCTTC	CASSQAGTSGNEQFF
few	TRBV16	TRBJ2-7	.	TGTGCCAGCAGCCACCCGTTACAGTTCTACGAGCAGTACTTC	CASSHPLQFYEQYF
many	TRBV11-1	TRBJ1-5	.	TGTGCCAGCAGCTTAGGGACGGCCCAGCCCCAGCATTTT	CASSLGTAQPQHF
many	TRBV19	TRBJ2-1	.	TGTGCCAGTAGTCAGGGTTACAATGAGCAGTTCTTC	CASSQGYNEQFF
.	TRBV27	TRBJ1-2	.	TGTGCCAGCAGTTTACATCGGGGACGAAGTGGCTACACCTTC	CASSLHRGRSGYTF
.	TRBV28	TRBJ2-3	.	TGTGCCAGGCAGACAGATACGCAGTATTTT	CARQTDTQYF
many	TRBV6-5	TRBJ1-1	TRBD1	TGTGCCAGCAGTTATATCGGACAGGGGAACACTGAAGCTTTCTTT	CASSYIGQGNTEAFF
many	TRBV20-1	TRBJ2-7	.	TGCAGTGCTAGAGATTTGGGGCAGGGCAACGAGCAGTACTTC	CSARDLGQGNEQYF
many	TRBV7-2	TRBJ2-7	TRBD2	TGTGCCAGCAGCTTCAAGCGGGAGGCCTCCTACGAGCAGTACTTC	CASSFKREASYEQYF
.	TRBV30	TRBJ2-4	TRBD2	TGTGCCTGGAGCCCGGGGAGGGCCGCTCTGTACTTC	CAWSPGRAALYF
many	TRBV28	TRBJ2-1	.	TGTGCCAGCAGTAGCTCAGGGTCCAATGAGCAGTTCTTC	CASSSSGSNEQFF
.	TRBV28	TRBJ2-5	.	TGTGCCAGCCCTGCGGGGACCCAGTACTTC	CASPAGTQYF
few	TRBV10-2	TRBJ1-6	.	TGCGCCAGCAGTGACCGTAAGAGCTCCTATAATTCACCCCTCCACTTT	CASSDRKSSYNSPLHF
few	TRBV15	TRBJ2-3	TRBD1	TGTGCCACCAGCAGCCCGGGACAGGACGGCAGAGAGGCAGATACGCAGTATTTT	CATSSPGQDGREADTQYF
few	TRBV5-1	TRBJ2-1	TRBD2	TGCGCCAGCAGCTTGGTACCCCCTAAGACTAGCGGGACTTACAATGAGCAGTTCTTC	CASSLVPPKTSGTYNEQFF
few	TRBV9	TRBJ2-5	.	TGTGCCAGCAGCGTAGCGAGGGGGATAGAGACCCAGTACTTC	CASSVARGIETQYF
few	TRBV25-1	TRBJ2-2	.	TGTGCCCAGTGGACATTGAACACCGGGGAGCTGTTTTTT	CAQWTLNTGELFF